Sequencing of this T cell receptor (beta chain) was carried out in a study of Ad26.COV2.S vaccination and SARS-CoV-2 variants. Study-level results: Total T cell responses, in the TCR breadth and depth analyses, may have been underestimated.

Clones were read by immunoSEQ multiplex PCR, and TCRdb kept only the in-frame ones, dropping some. Among approximately 410,000 clones listed, around nine tenths were seen once. Regarding this clone: Antigen unknown.

The CDR3 consists of 14 residues. Germline V gives CDR1 MDHEN, CDR2 SYDVKM. V dropped 5 bases and J dropped 9; count of bases not matched to a gene: 7. As to treatment: roughly 18 received Ad26.COV2.S at low or high dose, single or two shots; 5 received placebo; per-sample allocation not given. Day 63 after the first injection of vaccine or placebo was the sampling time. The chain uses TRBV28 and TRBJ1-4; 9 nucleotides align to TRBD1. The receptor's source is a person between 18 and 65 years old who received the Ad26.COV2.S COVID-19 vaccine or a placebo. The input for sequencing was peripheral blood, taken in a trial of Ad26.COV2.S vaccine versus placebo. CDR3 sequence: CASSGEYRGQKLFF. The CDR3 DNA reads TGTGCCAGCAGTGGGGAATACAGGGGGCAAAAACTGTTTTTT.